This TCR beta chain was documented in a study of OX40 agonist ivuxolimab in advanced cancers. Study summary: The dose-escalation cohort had hepatocellular carcinoma, melanoma, renal cell or head and neck cancer.

Trimming pared 6 bases from V and 8 bases from J, leaving 2 bases between. Per germline, CDR1 SNHLY and CDR2 FYNNEI. The CDR3 extends over 9 amino acids. Note on this clone: The antigen remains undetermined.

Study-level results: Low clonal expansion, among the lowest seen, marked partial responders at 0.1-3.0 mg/kg. Antigen specificity of clonally expanded peripheral T cells was not established. Both blood CD4+ and CD8+ T cells showed clonal growth by week 6 at 0.1 to 3.0 mg/kg.

TCRdb's table, derived via immunoSEQ multiplex PCR, lists solely in-frame clones and lacks some. The sample shows tens of thousands of clones, 84% of them seen only once. The receptor's source is an adult with an advanced solid tumor such as melanoma, head and neck, liver or kidney cancer. V gene TRBV2 combines with J gene TRBJ2-1; D gene uncertain. The material sequenced was CD4+ or CD8+ T cells sorted from blood, taken in a trial of the OX40 agonist ivuxolimab. The CDR3 sequence is CASSDEQFF. The CDR3 DNA sequence: TGTGCCAGCAGCGATGAGCAGTTCTTC.